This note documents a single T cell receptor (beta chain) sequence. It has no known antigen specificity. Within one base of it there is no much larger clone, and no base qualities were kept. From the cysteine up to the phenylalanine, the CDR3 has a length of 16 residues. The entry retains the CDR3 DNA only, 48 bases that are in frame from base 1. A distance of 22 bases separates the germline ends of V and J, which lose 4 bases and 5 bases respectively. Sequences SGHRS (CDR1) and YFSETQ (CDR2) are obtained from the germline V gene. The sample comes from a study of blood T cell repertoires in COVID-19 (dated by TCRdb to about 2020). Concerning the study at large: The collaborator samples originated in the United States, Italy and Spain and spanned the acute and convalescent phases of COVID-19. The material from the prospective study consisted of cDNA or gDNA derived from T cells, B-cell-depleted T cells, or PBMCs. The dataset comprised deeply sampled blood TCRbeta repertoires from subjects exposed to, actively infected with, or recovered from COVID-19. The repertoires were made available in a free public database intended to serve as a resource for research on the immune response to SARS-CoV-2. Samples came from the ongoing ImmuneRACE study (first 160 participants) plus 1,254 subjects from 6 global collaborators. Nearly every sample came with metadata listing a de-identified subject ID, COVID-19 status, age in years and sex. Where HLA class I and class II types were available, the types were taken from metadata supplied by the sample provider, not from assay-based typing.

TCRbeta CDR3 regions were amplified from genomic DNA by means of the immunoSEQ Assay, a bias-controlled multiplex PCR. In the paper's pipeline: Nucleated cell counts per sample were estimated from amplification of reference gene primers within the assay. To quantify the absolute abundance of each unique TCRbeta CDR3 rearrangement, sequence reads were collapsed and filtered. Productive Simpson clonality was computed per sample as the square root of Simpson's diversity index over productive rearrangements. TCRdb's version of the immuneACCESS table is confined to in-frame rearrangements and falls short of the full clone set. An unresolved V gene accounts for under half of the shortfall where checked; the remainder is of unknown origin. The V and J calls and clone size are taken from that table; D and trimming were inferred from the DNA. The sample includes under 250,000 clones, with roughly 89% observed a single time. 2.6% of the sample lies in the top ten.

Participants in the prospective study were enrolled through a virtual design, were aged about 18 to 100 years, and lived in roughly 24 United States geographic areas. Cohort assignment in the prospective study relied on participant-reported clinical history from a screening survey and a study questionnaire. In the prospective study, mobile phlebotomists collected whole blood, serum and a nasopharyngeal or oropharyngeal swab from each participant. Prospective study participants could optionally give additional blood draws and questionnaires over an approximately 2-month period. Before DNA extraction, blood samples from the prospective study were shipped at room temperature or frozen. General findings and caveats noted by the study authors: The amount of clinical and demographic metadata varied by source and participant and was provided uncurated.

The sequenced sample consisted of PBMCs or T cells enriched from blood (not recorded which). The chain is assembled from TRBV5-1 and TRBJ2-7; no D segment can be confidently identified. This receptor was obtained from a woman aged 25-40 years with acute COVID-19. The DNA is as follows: TGCGCCAGCAGCCTGGATGGGTCAGCGACGTTTCACGAGCAGTACTTC. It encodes CASSLDGSATFHEQYF. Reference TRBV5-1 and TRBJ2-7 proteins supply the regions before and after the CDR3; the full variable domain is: KAGVTQTPRYLIKTRGQQVTLSCSPISGHRSVSWYQQTPGQGLQFLFEYFSETQRNKGNFPGRFSGRQFSNSRSEMNVSTLELGDSALYLCASSLDGSATFHEQYFGPGTRLTVT.